Listed below are T cell receptor beta chains from one sample, sequenced in a study of blood T cell repertoires in COVID-19. The assay was immunoSEQ multiplex PCR, and TCRdb's table has in-frame clones only and misses some. The top ten clones hold around 15% of a sample with nearly 95,000 clones, more than 65% of them seen once. The specimen sequenced was peripheral blood. The receptors stem from a human donor in a cohort sampled during active COVID-19. CDR3s include the opening cysteine and the closing phenylalanine or tryptophan. The D gene is left open where the match is weak. Clone size, where shown, is once, few, many, or a class for clones that have expanded.

CDR3 DNA: TGTGCCAGCAGTTTAAACAGGGGGAAGGATCAGCCCCAGCATTTT
CDR3 protein: CASSLNRGKDQPQHF
D gene: TRBD1
clone size: once
V gene: TRBV27
J gene: TRBJ1-5
CDR3 length: 15

CDR3 DNA: TGTGCCAGCAGCTATAGGGGGTCTGGGGCCAACGTCCTGACTTTC
CDR3 protein: CASSYRGSGANVLTF
D gene: NA
clone size: NA
V gene: TRBV5-4
J gene: TRBJ2-6
CDR3 length: 15

CDR3 DNA: TGTGCCAGCAGTTACTCGAACAGGCCTAACACTGAAGCTTTCTTT
CDR3 protein: CASSYSNRPNTEAFF
D gene: NA
clone size: NA
V gene: TRBV6-5
J gene: TRBJ1-1
CDR3 length: 15

CDR3 DNA: TGCGCCAGCAGGCCGGGAGGGCCATATTATGATACGCAGTATTTT
CDR3 protein: CASRPGGPYYDTQYF
D gene: TRBD2
clone size: NA
V gene: TRBV5-1
J gene: TRBJ2-3
CDR3 length: 15

CDR3 DNA: TGTGCCCAGACGGTGCGGGGGGGCAACAATGAGCAGTTCTTC
CDR3 protein: CAQTVRGGNNEQFF
D gene: TRBD2
clone size: NA
V gene: TRBV13
J gene: TRBJ2-1
CDR3 length: 14

CDR3 DNA: TGTGCCAGCAGCCCCTGGACAGGGCAAGGGGGTGGCTACACCTTC
CDR3 protein: CASSPWTGQGGGYTF
D gene: TRBD1
clone size: few
V gene: TRBV28
J gene: TRBJ1-2
CDR3 length: 15

CDR3 DNA: TGTGCCAGCAGCCTTACCGGGACTAGGACAGATACGCAGTATTTT
CDR3 protein: CASSLTGTRTDTQYF
D gene: TRBD2
clone size: NA
V gene: TRBV7-3
J gene: TRBJ2-3
CDR3 length: 15

CDR3 DNA: TGTGCCAGCAGCTCCAGGTACTCCTACAATGAGCAGTTCTTC
CDR3 protein: CASSSRYSYNEQFF
D gene: NA
clone size: NA
V gene: TRBV11-2
J gene: TRBJ2-1
CDR3 length: 14

CDR3 DNA: TGCGCCAGCAGCTTTGGCGACGGGGGAAACATTCAGTACTTC
CDR3 protein: CASSFGDGGNIQYF
D gene: NA
clone size: NA
V gene: TRBV5-1
J gene: TRBJ2-4
CDR3 length: 14

CDR3 DNA: TGTGCCAGCAGTGGAGGAGATAATTCACCCCTCCACTTT
CDR3 protein: CASSGGDNSPLHF
D gene: NA
clone size: few
V gene: TRBV6-4
J gene: TRBJ1-6
CDR3 length: 13

CDR3 DNA: TGCGCCAGCAGCAACTTTGCGTACCTCTCCTACAATGAGCAGTTCTTC
CDR3 protein: CASSNFAYLSYNEQFF
D gene: NA
clone size: NA
V gene: TRBV5-1
J gene: TRBJ2-1
CDR3 length: 16

CDR3 DNA: TGTGCCAGCAACCGTAGTTCTCGTAGCACAGATACGCAGTATTTT
CDR3 protein: CASNRSSRSTDTQYF
D gene: NA
clone size: NA
V gene: TRBV6-5
J gene: TRBJ2-3
CDR3 length: 15

CDR3 DNA: TGTGCCAGCATTGGGGGGGCGCCCGGTGGCTACACCTTC
CDR3 protein: CASIGGAPGGYTF
D gene: NA
clone size: NA
V gene: TRBV28
J gene: TRBJ1-2
CDR3 length: 13

CDR3 DNA: TGTGCCAGCTCACCACCGGTCCAGGGGGCTTCTTCTGAAGCTTTCTTT
CDR3 protein: CASSPPVQGASSEAFF
D gene: TRBD1
clone size: NA
V gene: TRBV18
J gene: TRBJ1-1
CDR3 length: 16

CDR3 DNA: TGTGCCAGCAGGTGGGGGGGAGTTCAAACCGGGGAGCTGTTTTTT
CDR3 protein: CASRWGGVQTGELFF
D gene: TRBD2
clone size: once
V gene: TRBV6-5
J gene: TRBJ2-2
CDR3 length: 15

CDR3 DNA: TGTGCCAGTAGTACTCCGGACAGGGGGCGTTTCGAGCAGTACTTC
CDR3 protein: CASSTPDRGRFEQYF
D gene: TRBD1
clone size: NA
V gene: TRBV19
J gene: TRBJ2-7
CDR3 length: 15

CDR3 DNA: TGTGCCAGTAGTATGGTCGGAGGGTTAAGCAATCAGCCCCAGCATTTT
CDR3 protein: CASSMVGGLSNQPQHF
D gene: NA
clone size: NA
V gene: TRBV19
J gene: TRBJ1-5
CDR3 length: 16

CDR3 DNA: TGCGCCAGCAGTCCCCCGACAAACCAAGAGACCCAGTACTTC
CDR3 protein: CASSPPTNQETQYF
D gene: NA
clone size: NA
V gene: TRBV4-1
J gene: TRBJ2-5
CDR3 length: 14

CDR3 DNA: TGCGCCAGCAGCATCGGGACAGGTTCGAACACTGAAGCTTTCTTT
CDR3 protein: CASSIGTGSNTEAFF
D gene: TRBD1
clone size: NA
V gene: TRBV5-1
J gene: TRBJ1-1
CDR3 length: 15

CDR3 DNA: TGTGCCAGCAGCTTAGGGTCGGTTCGCGGCGAGCAGTACTTC
CDR3 protein: CASSLGSVRGEQYF
D gene: NA
clone size: once
V gene: TRBV11-2
J gene: TRBJ2-7
CDR3 length: 14

CDR3 DNA: TGTGCCAGCAGCGCCGGGACAAGCTCCTACGAGCAGTACTTC
CDR3 protein: CASSAGTSSYEQYF
D gene: NA
clone size: NA
V gene: TRBV9
J gene: TRBJ2-7
CDR3 length: 14

CDR3 DNA: TGTGCCAGCAGCGGAGGGGGCGTCTCTGGAAACACCATATATTTT
CDR3 protein: CASSGGGVSGNTIYF
D gene: TRBD1
clone size: many
V gene: TRBV7-9
J gene: TRBJ1-3
CDR3 length: 15

CDR3 DNA: TGTGCCAGCAGCCGTGGTCGGACTAGCGGGAGGTCTCCACCGTGGGAGACCCAGTACTTC
CDR3 protein: CASSRGRTSGRSPPWETQYF
D gene: TRBD2
clone size: NA
V gene: TRBV11-3
J gene: TRBJ2-5
CDR3 length: 20

CDR3 DNA: TGTGCCAGTACACCTAGCTCCTATAATTCACCCCTCCACTTT
CDR3 protein: CASTPSSYNSPLHF
D gene: NA
clone size: NA
V gene: TRBV19
J gene: TRBJ1-6
CDR3 length: 14

CDR3 DNA: TGTGCCAGCAGTTTTGATCCGGGATTCAACTATGGCTACACCTTC
CDR3 protein: CASSFDPGFNYGYTF
D gene: NA
clone size: few
V gene: TRBV28
J gene: TRBJ1-2
CDR3 length: 15

CDR3 DNA: TGTGCCAGCAGCCCTGGACAGGGGGGGGGCTACACCTTC
CDR3 protein: CASSPGQGGGYTF
D gene: TRBD1
clone size: once
V gene: TRBV28
J gene: TRBJ1-2
CDR3 length: 13

CDR3 DNA: TGTGCCAGCACCACGACTAGCCGCACCGGGGAGCTGTTTTTT
CDR3 protein: CASTTTSRTGELFF
D gene: TRBD2
clone size: NA
V gene: TRBV6-5
J gene: TRBJ2-2
CDR3 length: 14

CDR3 DNA: TGTGCCAGTACCACGGACAGGTCAAACACTGAAGCTTTCTTT
CDR3 protein: CASTTDRSNTEAFF
D gene: TRBD1
clone size: NA
V gene: TRBV19
J gene: TRBJ1-1
CDR3 length: 14

CDR3 DNA: TGCAGCGTTTGGAGAGAGACCCAGTACTTC
CDR3 protein: CSVWRETQYF
D gene: NA
clone size: NA
V gene: TRBV29-1
J gene: TRBJ2-5
CDR3 length: 10

CDR3 DNA: TGTGCCAGCAGGGGCCAGGGCAATCAGCCCCAGCATTTT
CDR3 protein: CASRGQGNQPQHF
D gene: NA
clone size: NA
V gene: TRBV2
J gene: TRBJ1-5
CDR3 length: 13

CDR3 DNA: TGTGCCAGCAGCCATCTAGCGGGGGCCCTCGAGCAGTACTTC
CDR3 protein: CASSHLAGALEQYF
D gene: TRBD2
clone size: NA
V gene: TRBV14
J gene: TRBJ2-7
CDR3 length: 14

CDR3 DNA: TGCGCCAGCGGTGGGAGGTCCGGGGAGCTGTTTTTT
CDR3 protein: CASGGRSGELFF
D gene: NA
clone size: NA
V gene: TRBV10-1
J gene: TRBJ2-2
CDR3 length: 12

CDR3 DNA: TGCGCCAGCAGTCAAAAGGATCGGGAAAGCTCCTACAATGAGCAGTTCTTC
CDR3 protein: CASSQKDRESSYNEQFF
D gene: NA
clone size: NA
V gene: TRBV23-1
J gene: TRBJ2-1
CDR3 length: 17

CDR3 DNA: TGTGCCAGCAGCTCGGCCCCGAACAGGGGGCTGGAGACCCAGTACTTC
CDR3 protein: CASSSAPNRGLETQYF
D gene: TRBD1
clone size: NA
V gene: TRBV9
J gene: TRBJ2-5
CDR3 length: 16

CDR3 DNA: TGCGCCAGCAGCGCGAATACAATTAGCGGGAGGGCCCCCACGGACTACGAGCAGTACTTC
CDR3 protein: CASSANTISGRAPTDYEQYF
D gene: TRBD2
clone size: few
V gene: TRBV5-1
J gene: TRBJ2-7
CDR3 length: 20

CDR3 DNA: TGCGCCAGCAGCCTGGCGGGGTGGGCTGCAGGCACAGATACGCAGTATTTT
CDR3 protein: CASSLAGWAAGTDTQYF
D gene: NA
clone size: NA
V gene: TRBV5-1
J gene: TRBJ2-3
CDR3 length: 17